The source of this T cell receptor (beta chain) is a study of blood T cell repertoires in COVID-19. This clone appeared a single time. V was cut by 1 base and J by 4 bases, with 10 bases left in between. The germline CDR1 and CDR2 sequences are MGHDK and SYGVNS. The CDR3 extends over 14 amino acids. Per the study methods: Nucleated cell counts were estimated from reference gene primer amplification. Clones were read by immunoSEQ multiplex PCR, and TCRdb kept only the in-frame ones, dropping some. V, J and clone size are those of that table, while D and trimming were read from the DNA. The sample carries around 240,000 clones, about 80% recorded once.

The clonotype originates from a woman older than 75 with acute or convalescent COVID-19. This chain links TRBV25-1 with TRBJ2-5, with a tentative D call TRBD1 (6 bases). The specimen sequenced was peripheral blood. This CDR3 reads CASSESTGLETQYF. CDR3 sequence (DNA): TGTGCCAGCAGTGAATCAACAGGGTTAGAGACCCAGTACTTC. The variable domain in full, completed from reference TRBV25-1 and TRBJ2-5, reads EADIYQTPRYLVIGTGKKITLECSQTMGHDKMYWYQQDPGMELHLIHYSYGVNSTEKGDLSSESTVSRIRTEHFPLTLESARPSHTSQYLCASSESTGLETQYFGPGTRLLVL.